This entry concerns a single T cell receptor beta chain. It has no known antigen specificity. No base qualities exist here, and no much larger clone lies one base off it. This entry belongs to a study of blood T cell repertoires in COVID-19 (TCRdb year 2020). About the study as a whole: Samples covering the acute and convalescent phases of COVID-19 were provided by collaborators in the United States, Italy and Spain. The material from the prospective study consisted of cDNA or gDNA derived from T cells, B-cell-depleted T cells, or PBMCs. The dataset comprised deeply sampled blood TCRbeta repertoires from subjects exposed to, actively infected with, or recovered from COVID-19. The repertoires were released in a freely available public database meant as a resource for research on the immune response to SARS-CoV-2. The samples were drawn from two sources: the first 160 participants of the ongoing ImmuneRACE study, and 1,200 or so subjects contributed by 6 global collaborators. The sample metadata nearly always contained a de-identified subject ID, COVID-19 status, age in years and sex. HLA class I and class II types, where available, came from metadata supplied by the sample provider rather than from assay-based typing. Summary of the overall study and its limitations: Clinical and demographic metadata were provided uncurated, with the amount varying by source and participant.

The immunoSEQ Assay, a bias-controlled multiplex PCR, was used to amplify TCRbeta CDR3 regions from genomic DNA. In the paper's pipeline: Nucleated cell counts per sample were estimated from amplification of reference gene primers within the assay. To quantify the absolute abundance of each unique TCRbeta CDR3 rearrangement, sequence reads were collapsed and filtered. For each sample, productive Simpson clonality was calculated as the square root of Simpson's diversity index over productive rearrangements. TCRdb re-hosts the immuneACCESS table, in-frame sequences only. Its copies lack some clones; in the studies checked, an unresolved V gene accounts for under half of them, and the cause for the rest is not known. Clone size and the V and J calls come from that table; the DNA yielded D and trimming. The sample contains about 190,000 clones, roughly 80% of them found a single time. The top ten clonotypes cover around 11% of the sample.

For CDR1 and CDR2, the germline V gene lists SGHDT and YYEEEE. The germline ends are 14 bases apart after V is trimmed by 4 bases and J by 1 base. From the cysteine through the phenylalanine, the CDR3 covers 15 amino acids. The retained sequence is limited to the CDR3, 45 bases, with the frame set at the first base. Whole blood was collected in K2EDTA tubes by collaborating institutions according to the institutions' own protocols. For TCRbeta analysis, collaborators shipped samples in one of three forms: frozen whole blood, isolated PBMCs, or DNA extracted from either of those sample types. The origin of this receptor is a woman in her 50s with acute or convalescent COVID-19. The chain joins TRBV5-6 to TRBJ1-2; perhaps TRBD1 is the D gene, with 6 bases matching. Sequenced sample: peripheral blood. The CDR3 loop reads CASSGPGTINYGYTF. The DNA sequence is TGTGCCAGCAGCGGGCCCGGGACAATTAACTATGGCTACACCTTC.